A selection of T cell receptor beta chains follows, all from one sample in a study of T cells in Graves' hyperthyroidism and ophthalmopathy. TCRdb fed the multiplex PCR reads into MiXCR, producing one record per CDR3 protein. The sample consists of a few hundred thousand distinct CDR3 sequences, approximately 14% of them appearing once. Sequencing was done on a sample of blood. These receptors all come from a young woman with Graves' hyperthyroidism. CDR3s include the opening cysteine and the closing phenylalanine or tryptophan. D genes are given only for firm matches. Some rows mark clone size as missing; the rest say once, few, many or name a class of expanded clone.

NA,TRBJ1-2,TRBV12-3/TRBV12-4,many,TGTGCCAGCAGTTTAGCTCAGGACCTCTATGGCTACACCTTC,CASSLAQDLYGYTF
NA,TRBJ1-1,TRBV19,many,TGTGCCAGCCGAATCACGAGGGGCACTGAAGCTTTCTTT,CASRITRGTEAFF
NA,TRBJ1-4,TRBV11-2,many,TGTGCCAGCAGCTTAGTAAGCGGGGAAAAACTGTTTTTT,CASSLVSGEKLFF
NA,TRBJ1-1,TRBV12-3/TRBV12-4,many,TGTGCCAGCAGGTACAGGGTTCCGAGCACTGAAGCTTTCTTT,CASRYRVPSTEAFF
TRBD2,TRBJ2-1,TRBV20-1,NA,TGCAGTGCTAGCGGCCGGGGAGGGGGCCTAGCGGGAGAAAGGTACAATGAGCAGTTCTTC,CSASGRGGGLAGERYNEQFF
TRBD1,TRBJ2-7,TRBV7-2,NA,TGTGCCAGCAGCATTGACAGGGCAAGCAATGAGCAGTACTTC,CASSIDRASNEQYF
TRBD2,TRBJ2-7,TRBV20-1,many,TGCAGTGCGCGGGAGTTGGCCTACGAGCAGTACTTC,CSARELAYEQYF
NA,TRBJ2-7,TRBV20-1,NA,TGCAGTGCTAGAGAGGCCGCGGGGCTCAACGAGCAGTACTTC,CSAREAAGLNEQYF
NA,TRBJ2-7,TRBV20-1,few,TGCAGTGCCATAGAGCCTCCTAGCCTCGAAGCCCCCGGGATCTACGAGCAGTACTTC,CSAIEPPSLEAPGIYEQYF
NA,TRBJ2-7,TRBV3-1,many,TGTGCCAGCAGCCAATTGAGCTCCTACGAGCAGTACTTC,CASSQLSSYEQYF
NA,TRBJ2-4,TRBV19,NA,TGTGCCAGTAGTATAGATGCCAAAAACATTCAGTACTTC,CASSIDAKNIQYF
NA,TRBJ1-4,TRBV5-1,many,TGTGCCAGCAGCTTAGCGGGAACTAATGAAAAACTGTTTTTT,CASSLAGTNEKLFF
NA,TRBJ1-2,TRBV28,many,TGTGCCAGCAGGTGGACAGATGGCTACACCTTC,CASRWTDGYTF
TRBD1,TRBJ1-1,TRBV3-1,once,TGTGCCAGCAGTCCTCGGACAGGGCCATCCCTGGGAGCTTTCTTT,CASSPRTGPSLGAFF
NA,TRBJ2-5,TRBV29-1,many,TGCAGCGTTGAAGTACCTATGTTAGGGAAACAGTACTTC,CSVEVPMLGKQYF
NA,TRBJ1-6,TRBV6-1,many,TGTGCCAGCACCACGGGGGGGGTGAGCTCACCCCTCCACTTT,CASTTGGVSSPLHF
NA,TRBJ2-3,TRBV6-5,many,TGTGCCAGCAGTTACTCGAGCCAGGGGGGAACGCAGTATTTT,CASSYSSQGGTQYF
NA,TRBJ1-5,TRBV12-3/TRBV12-4,many,TGTGCCAGCAGTTTTCCTCAGCCCCAGCATTTT,CASSFPQPQHF
TRBD2,TRBJ2-1,TRBV27,NA,TGTGCCAGCAGTCAGCCCGGTTCGGGGAGGTCTGGCGGGAGGGCCGTGCATGAGCAGTTCTTC,CASSQPGSGRSGGRAVHEQFF
TRBD1,TRBJ2-2,TRBV2,few,TGTGCCAGCAGCGGACAGGGGGTAGGGACCGGGGAGCTGTTTTTT,CASSGQGVGTGELFF
NA,TRBJ1-3,TRBV2,NA,TGTGCCAGCAGCTCCACTGGGGGGTTCTCTGGAAACACCATATATTTT,CASSSTGGFSGNTIYF
TRBD1,TRBJ2-3,TRBV14,few,TGTGCCAGCAGCCCGGGGACAGGGGAGTGGGCAGATACGCAGTATTTT,CASSPGTGEWADTQYF
NA,TRBJ2-2,TRBV3-2,many,TGTGCCAGCAGCCACGAAACGGAGCGAGGGAACACCGGGGAGCTGTTTTTT,CASSHETERGNTGELFF
NA,TRBJ1-2,TRBV28,many,TGTGCCAGCAGTTTATCCGCCTATGGCTACACCTTC,CASSLSAYGYTF
TRBD1,TRBJ2-7,TRBV27,many,TGTGCCAGCAGTTTATCGACCGGGACAGGGATACCCTACGAGCAGTACTTC,CASSLSTGTGIPYEQYF
NA,TRBJ1-3,TRBV7-2,NA,TGTGCCAGCAGCGATCGATACGGAAACACCATATATTTT,CASSDRYGNTIYF
NA,TRBJ2-1,TRBV7-8,many,TGTGCCAGCAGCCCACCGGGCTCCTACAATGAGCAGTTCTTC,CASSPPGSYNEQFF
TRBD2,TRBJ2-1,TRBV15,few,TGTGCCACCAGCAGAGACCAGATCGGGACTTACGGACTAGCGGAACACAATGAGCAGTTCTTC,CATSRDQIGTYGLAEHNEQFF
NA,TRBJ2-1,TRBV13,few,TGTGCCAGCAGCTTGTTGGATCGCGACAATGAGCAGTTCTTC,CASSLLDRDNEQFF
NA,TRBJ1-2,TRBV5-1,few,TGCGCCAGCAGCGCCCAGACAGTCTATGGCTACACCTTC,CASSAQTVYGYTF
NA,TRBJ2-1,TRBV20-1,NA,TGCAGTGCTTCTAGCGAGATGAACCACAATGAGCAGTTCTTC,CSASSEMNHNEQFF
TRBD1,TRBJ1-1,TRBV6-1,few,TGTGCCAGCAGTCGCAGGGGGCTAGGTTTGAACACTGAAGCTTTCTTT,CASSRRGLGLNTEAFF
NA,TRBJ2-3,TRBV20-1,many,TGCAGTGCTAGTGGGCGCCATGAGGGGTATTTT,CSASGRHEGYF
TRBD1,TRBJ1-1,TRBV3-1,many,TGTGCCAGCAGCCTTCCACCTCGGGACAGGGGGAACACTGAAGCTTTCTTT,CASSLPPRDRGNTEAFF
NA,TRBJ1-1,TRBV6-1,many,TGTGCCAGCAAAGGGGTGAACACTGAAGCTTTCTTT,CASKGVNTEAFF
NA,TRBJ2-2,TRBV7-2,many,TGTGCCAGCAGCCCGGAAAAGGCCGGGGAGCTGTTTTTT,CASSPEKAGELFF
TRBD1,TRBJ2-1,TRBV28,many,TGTGCCAGCAGTAACCGGGACAGGGGAGTGGGTGAGCAGTTCTTC,CASSNRDRGVGEQFF
NA,TRBJ2-6,TRBV15,NA,TGTGCCACCAGCAGTGGTAGGAAAGCAGTCTCTGGGGCCAACGTCCTGACTTTC,CATSSGRKAVSGANVLTF
NA,TRBJ2-1,TRBV29-1,few,TGCAGCGTCGACGGAACAGGGTATAGTGGTGAGCAGTTCTTC,CSVDGTGYSGEQFF
TRBD2,TRBJ2-2,TRBV30,NA,TGTGCCTGGAGTGTACGGAGCGGGAGGGCCTTTGCCGGGGAGCTGTTTTTT,CAWSVRSGRAFAGELFF
TRBD1,TRBJ1-4,TRBV12-3/TRBV12-4,few,TGTGCCAGCAGTTTGGGACAGATTCTGTTTTTT,CASSLGQILFF
NA,TRBJ2-3,TRBV2,many,TGTGCCAGCAGTGAATCAGGACCTACAGATACGCAGTATTTT,CASSESGPTDTQYF